Described below is a single T cell receptor (beta chain) sequence and its context. The CDR3 contains 14 residues. V was clipped by 0 bases and J by 7 bases, with 12 bases between them. CDR1 and CDR2 from the germline V gene are SGHDN and FVKESK. The sample originates from a study of T cell repertoires in cytomegalovirus infection. Each CDR3 protein gets one entry after TCRdb re-called the reads with MiXCR. The sample consists of about 360,000 distinct CDR3 sequences, around 18% of them appearing once. Material for sequencing was PBMCs. The rearrangement uses TRBV14 and TRBJ1-2, with D tentatively TRBD1 (6 bases). The origin of this receptor is a human donor in good health (CMV status not recorded). Some clones in this sample may be carry-over from other donors' samples. CDR3 protein: CASSQDSWGAGYTF. The CDR3 DNA reads TGTGCCAGCAGCCAAGACTCCTGGGGGGCTGGCTACACCTTC.